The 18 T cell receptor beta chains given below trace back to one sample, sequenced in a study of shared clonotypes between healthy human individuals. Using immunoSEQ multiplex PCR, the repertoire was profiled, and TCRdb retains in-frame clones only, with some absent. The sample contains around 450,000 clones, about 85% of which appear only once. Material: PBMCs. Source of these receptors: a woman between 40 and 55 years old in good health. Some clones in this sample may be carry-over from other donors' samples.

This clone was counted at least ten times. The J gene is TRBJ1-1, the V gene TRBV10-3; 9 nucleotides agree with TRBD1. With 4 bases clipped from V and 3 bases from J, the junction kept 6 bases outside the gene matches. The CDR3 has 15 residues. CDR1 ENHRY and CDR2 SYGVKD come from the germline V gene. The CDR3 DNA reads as TGTGCCATCAGTGGTTCCCGGGACAGGGACACTGAAGCTTTCTTT. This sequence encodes CAISGSRDRDTEAFF.

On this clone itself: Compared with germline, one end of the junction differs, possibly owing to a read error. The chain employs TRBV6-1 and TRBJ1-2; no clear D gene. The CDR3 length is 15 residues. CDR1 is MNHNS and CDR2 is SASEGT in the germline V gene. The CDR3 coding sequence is TGTGCCAGCACAAGAGAATCACACTTAAACTATGGCTGCACCTTC. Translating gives CASTRESHLNYGCTF.

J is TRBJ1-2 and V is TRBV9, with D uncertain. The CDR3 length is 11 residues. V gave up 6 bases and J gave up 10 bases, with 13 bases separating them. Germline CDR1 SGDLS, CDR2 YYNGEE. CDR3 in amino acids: CASIQRKDYTF. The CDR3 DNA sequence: TGTGCCAGCATCCAAAGAAAAGACTACACCTTC.

The CDR3 DNA is TGTGCCAGCAGCTTAGGTTTCGAGGAGACCCAGTACTTC. It translates to CASSLGFEETQYF. V usage is TRBV7-2 and J usage is TRBJ2-5; no clear D. The CDR3 totals 13 residues. V dropped 1 base and J dropped 5 bases, with 8 bases sitting between them. Germline CDR1 is SGHTA and CDR2 is FQGNSA. Full variable domain (rest looked up from reference TRBV7-2 and TRBJ2-5): GAGVSQSPSNKVTEKGKDVELRCDPISGHTALYWYRQSLGQGLEFLIYFQGNSAPDKSGLPSDRFSAERTGGSVSTLTIQRTQQEDSAVYLCASSLGFEETQYFGPGTRLLVL.

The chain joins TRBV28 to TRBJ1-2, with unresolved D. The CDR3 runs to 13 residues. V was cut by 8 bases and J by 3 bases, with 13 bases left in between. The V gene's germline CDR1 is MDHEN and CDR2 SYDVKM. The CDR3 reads CASFNRRDYGYTF. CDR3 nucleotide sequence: TGTGCCAGCTTCAATCGGCGAGACTATGGCTACACCTTC.

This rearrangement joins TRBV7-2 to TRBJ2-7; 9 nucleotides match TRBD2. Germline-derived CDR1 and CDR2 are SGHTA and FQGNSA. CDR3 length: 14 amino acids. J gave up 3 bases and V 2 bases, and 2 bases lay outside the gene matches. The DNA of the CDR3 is TGTGCCAGCAGCTTAACTAGCGGGCTCTACGAGCAGTACTTC. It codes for CASSLTSGLYEQYF.

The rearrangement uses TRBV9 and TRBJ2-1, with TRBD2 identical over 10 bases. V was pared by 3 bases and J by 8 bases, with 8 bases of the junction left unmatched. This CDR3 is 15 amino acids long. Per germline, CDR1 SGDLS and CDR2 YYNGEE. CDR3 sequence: CASSGTSGIGDEQFF. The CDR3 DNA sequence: TGTGCCAGCAGCGGAACTAGCGGGATCGGCGATGAGCAGTTCTTC.

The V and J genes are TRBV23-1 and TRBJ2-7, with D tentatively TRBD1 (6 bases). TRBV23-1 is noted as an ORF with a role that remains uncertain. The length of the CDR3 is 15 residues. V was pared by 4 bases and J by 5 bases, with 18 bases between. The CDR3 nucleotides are TGCGCCAGCAGTCCCGAGGCAGGGGCCAACGACGAGCAGTACTTC. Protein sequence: CASSPEAGANDEQYF.

CDR3 nucleotides: TGTGCCAGCAGCTTGAATTGGGGTCCTGAAGCTTTCTTT. This translates into CASSLNWGPEAFF. V usage is TRBV5-4 and J usage is TRBJ1-1; D is uncertain. The germline gives CDR1 SGHNT, CDR2 YYREEE (reference sequence). V lost 1 base and J lost 6, with 10 bases in between. The CDR3 has 13 residues.

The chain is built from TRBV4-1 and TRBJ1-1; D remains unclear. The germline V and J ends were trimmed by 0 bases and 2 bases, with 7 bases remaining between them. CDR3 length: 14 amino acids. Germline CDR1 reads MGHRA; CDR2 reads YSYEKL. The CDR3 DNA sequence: TGCGCCAGCAGCCAAGAGTACACTAACACTGAAGCTTTCTTT. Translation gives CASSQEYTNTEAFF.

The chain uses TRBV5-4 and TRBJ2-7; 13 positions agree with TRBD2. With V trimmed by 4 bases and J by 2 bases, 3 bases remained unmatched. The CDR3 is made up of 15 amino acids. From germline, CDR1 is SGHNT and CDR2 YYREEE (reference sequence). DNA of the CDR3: TGTGCCAGCAGCGCGGGACTAGCGGGAACCTACGAGCAGTACTTC. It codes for CASSAGLAGTYEQYF.

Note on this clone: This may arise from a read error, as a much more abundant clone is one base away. The CDR3 nucleotides are TGTACCAGCAGCTTTACCCACACCGGGGAGCTGTTTTTT. It codes for CTSSFTHTGELFF. This chain connects TRBV7-3 to TRBJ2-2; D is unresolved. CDR1 and CDR2 (germline): SGHTA, FQGTGA. The CDR3 extends over 13 amino acids.

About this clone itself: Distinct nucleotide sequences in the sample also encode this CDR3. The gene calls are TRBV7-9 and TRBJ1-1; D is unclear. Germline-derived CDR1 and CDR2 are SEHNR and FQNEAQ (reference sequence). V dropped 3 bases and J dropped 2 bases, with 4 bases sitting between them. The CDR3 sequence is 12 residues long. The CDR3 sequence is CASSFSNTEAFF. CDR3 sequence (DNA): TGTGCCAGCAGCTTCTCTAACACTGAAGCTTTCTTT.

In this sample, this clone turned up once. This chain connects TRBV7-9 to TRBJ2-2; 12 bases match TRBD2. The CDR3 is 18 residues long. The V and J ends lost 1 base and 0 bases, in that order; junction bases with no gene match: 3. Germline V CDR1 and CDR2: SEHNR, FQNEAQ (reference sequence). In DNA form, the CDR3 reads TGTGCCAGCAGCTTAGGGCTAGCGGGAGGGCCGAACACCGGGGAGCTGTTTTTT. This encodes CASSLGLAGGPNTGELFF.

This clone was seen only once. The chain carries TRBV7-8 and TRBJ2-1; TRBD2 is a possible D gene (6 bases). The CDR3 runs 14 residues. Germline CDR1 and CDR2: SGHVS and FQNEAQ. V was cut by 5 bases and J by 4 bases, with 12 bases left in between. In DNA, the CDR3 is TGTGCCAGCAGCCACCGGGACTTTTACAATGAGCAGTTCTTC. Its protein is CASSHRDFYNEQFF.

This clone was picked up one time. The CDR3 region has the DNA TGTGCCAGCAGTTCCAGACTAGCGGGACAAGAGACCCAGTACTTC. It specifies CASSSRLAGQETQYF. This chain joins TRBV27 and TRBJ2-5; 11 nucleotides align to TRBD2. J lost 2 bases, V lost 4 bases, and 3 bases had no gene match. Germline CDR1 reads MNHEY; CDR2 reads SMNVEV (reference sequence). The CDR3 sequence is 15 residues long.

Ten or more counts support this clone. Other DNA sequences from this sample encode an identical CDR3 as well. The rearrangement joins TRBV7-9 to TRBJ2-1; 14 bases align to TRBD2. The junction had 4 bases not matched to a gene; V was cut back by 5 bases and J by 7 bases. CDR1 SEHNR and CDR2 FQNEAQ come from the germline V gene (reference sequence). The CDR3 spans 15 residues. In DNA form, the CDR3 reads TGTGCCAGCAGCCCTCGGACTAGCGGGAGGAATGAGCAGTTCTTC. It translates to CASSPRTSGRNEQFF. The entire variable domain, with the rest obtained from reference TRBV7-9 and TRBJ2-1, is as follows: DTGVSQNPRHKITKRGQNVTFRCDPISEHNRLYWYRQTLGQGPEFLTYFQNEAQLEKSRLLSDRFSAERPKGSFSTLEIQRTEQGDSAMYLCASSPRTSGRNEQFFGPGTRLTVL.

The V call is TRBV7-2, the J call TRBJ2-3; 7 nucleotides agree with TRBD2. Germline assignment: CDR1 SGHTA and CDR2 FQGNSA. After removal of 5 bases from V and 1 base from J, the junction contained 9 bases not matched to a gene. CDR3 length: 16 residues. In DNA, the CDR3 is TGTGCCAGCAGCGTCGCCGGGACTAAGGGCACAGATACGCAGTATTTT. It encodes CASSVAGTKGTDTQYF.